This TCR beta chain came from a study of OX40 agonist ivuxolimab in advanced cancers. Study-wide background: Head and neck, renal cell, melanoma or hepatocellular carcinoma were the cancers that dose-escalation patients had. Study-level points and caveats: Clonal expansion in partial responders at 0.1-3.0 mg/kg ranked among the lowest.

Sequencing was performed with immunoSEQ multiplex PCR; in TCRdb, only in-frame clones are kept and a portion is missing. The data show 55,000 to 65,000 clones, roughly 85% seen once. V was pared by 2 bases and J by 0 bases, with 10 bases between. Germline V gene lookup returns CDR1 MDHEN and CDR2 SYDVKM. The CDR3 totals 16 residues. This clone was recorded once. Its antigen remains unidentified. Any history of autoimmune disease or systemic immunosuppression disqualified patients. This receptor was taken from an adult with an advanced solid tumor such as melanoma, head and neck, liver or kidney cancer. This chain uses TRBV28 with TRBJ1-4; D is perhaps TRBD1 (5 bases). This sample comprised CD4+ or CD8+ T cells sorted from blood, obtained in a trial of the OX40 agonist ivuxolimab. The CDR3 DNA is TGTGCCAGCAGTTTAACAGGAGTTGCAACTAATGAAAAACTGTTTTTT. Translating gives CASSLTGVATNEKLFF.